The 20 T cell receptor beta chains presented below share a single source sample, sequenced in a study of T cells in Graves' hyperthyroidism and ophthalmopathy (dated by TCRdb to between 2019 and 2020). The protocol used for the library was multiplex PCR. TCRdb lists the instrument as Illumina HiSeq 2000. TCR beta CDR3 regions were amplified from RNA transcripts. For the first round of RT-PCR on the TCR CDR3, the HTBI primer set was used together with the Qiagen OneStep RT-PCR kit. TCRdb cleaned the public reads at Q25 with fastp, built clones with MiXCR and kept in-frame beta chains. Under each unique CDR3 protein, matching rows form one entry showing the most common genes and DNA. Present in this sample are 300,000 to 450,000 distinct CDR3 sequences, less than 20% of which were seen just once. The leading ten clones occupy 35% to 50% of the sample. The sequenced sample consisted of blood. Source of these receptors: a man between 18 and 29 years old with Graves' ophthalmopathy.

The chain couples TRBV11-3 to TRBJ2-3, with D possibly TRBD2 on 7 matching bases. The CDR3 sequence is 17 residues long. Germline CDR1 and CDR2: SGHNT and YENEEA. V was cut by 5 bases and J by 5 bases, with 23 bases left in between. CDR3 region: CASSPGGPRGEGDTQYF. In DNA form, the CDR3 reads TGTGCCAGCAGCCCCGGGGGCCCTCGTGGGGAGGGAGATACGCAGTATTTT.

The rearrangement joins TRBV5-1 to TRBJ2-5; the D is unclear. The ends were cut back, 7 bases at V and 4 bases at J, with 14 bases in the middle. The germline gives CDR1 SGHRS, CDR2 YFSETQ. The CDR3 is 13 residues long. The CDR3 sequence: CASGLRWGETQYF. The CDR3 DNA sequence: TGCGCCAGCGGCCTTAGATGGGGAGAGACCCAGTACTTC.

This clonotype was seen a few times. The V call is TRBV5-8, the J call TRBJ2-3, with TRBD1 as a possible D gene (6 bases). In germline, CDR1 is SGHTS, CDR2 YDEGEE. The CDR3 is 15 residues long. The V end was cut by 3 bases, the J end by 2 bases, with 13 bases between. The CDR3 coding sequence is TGTGCCAGCAGCTCATACAGGGATCCCACAGATACGCAGTATTTT. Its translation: CASSSYRDPTDTQYF.

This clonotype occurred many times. For the CDR3, the DNA is TGTGCCAGCAGCTCCCACCAAGGTGATACGCAGTATTTT. This translates into CASSSHQGDTQYF. The chain has TRBV7-3 and TRBJ2-3; D not certain. Germline V lookup: CDR1 SGHTA, CDR2 FQGTGA. This CDR3 is 13 amino acids long. V shed 4 bases and J shed 6 bases, with 11 bases lying between them.

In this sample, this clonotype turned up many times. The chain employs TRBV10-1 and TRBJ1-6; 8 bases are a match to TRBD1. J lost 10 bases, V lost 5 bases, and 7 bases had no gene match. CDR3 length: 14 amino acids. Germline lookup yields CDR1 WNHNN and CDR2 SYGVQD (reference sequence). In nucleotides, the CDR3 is TGCGCCAGCAGTTCAGGACAGGGCTTGTCACCCCTCCACTTT. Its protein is CASSSGQGLSPLHF.

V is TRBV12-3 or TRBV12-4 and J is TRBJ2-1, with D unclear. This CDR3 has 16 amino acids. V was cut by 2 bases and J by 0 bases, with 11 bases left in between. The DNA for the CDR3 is TGTGCCAGCAGTTTACTGGGTACAGACTCCTACAATGAGCAGTTCTTC. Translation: CASSLLGTDSYNEQFF.

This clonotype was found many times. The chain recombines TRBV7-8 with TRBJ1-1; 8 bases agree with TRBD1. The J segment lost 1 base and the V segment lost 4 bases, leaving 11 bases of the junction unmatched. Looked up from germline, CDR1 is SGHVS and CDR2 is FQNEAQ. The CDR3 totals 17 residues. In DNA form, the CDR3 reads TGTGCCAGCAGCTCAACAGGGGGTAACGCTGGGAACACTGAAGCTTTCTTT. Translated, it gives CASSSTGGNAGNTEAFF. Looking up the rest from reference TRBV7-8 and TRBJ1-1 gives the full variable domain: GAGVSQSPRYKVAKRGQDVALRCDPISGHVSLFWYQQALGQGPEFLTYFQNEAQLDKSGLPSDRFFAERPEGSVSTLKIQRTQQEDSAVYLCASSSTGGNAGNTEAFFGQGTRLTVV.

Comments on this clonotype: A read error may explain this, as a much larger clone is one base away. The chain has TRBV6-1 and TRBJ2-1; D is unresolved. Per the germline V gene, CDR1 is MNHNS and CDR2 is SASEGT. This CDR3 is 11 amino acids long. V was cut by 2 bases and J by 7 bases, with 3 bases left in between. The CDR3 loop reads CASSELNEQFF. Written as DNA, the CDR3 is TGTGCCAGCAGTGAATTGAATGAGCAGTTCTTC.

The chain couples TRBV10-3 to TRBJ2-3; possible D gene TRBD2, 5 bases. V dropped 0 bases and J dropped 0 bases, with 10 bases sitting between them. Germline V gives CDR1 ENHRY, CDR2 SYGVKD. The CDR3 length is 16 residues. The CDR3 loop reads CAISESPGLSTDTQYF. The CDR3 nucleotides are TGTGCCATCAGTGAGTCACCGGGGTTAAGCACAGATACGCAGTATTTT.

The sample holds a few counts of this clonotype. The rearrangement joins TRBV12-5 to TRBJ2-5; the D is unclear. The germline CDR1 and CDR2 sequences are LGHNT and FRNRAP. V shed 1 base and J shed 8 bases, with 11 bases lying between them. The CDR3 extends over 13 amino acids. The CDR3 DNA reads TGTGCTAGTGGTTTGGACACCTCCCGCACCCAGTACTTC. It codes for CASGLDTSRTQYF.

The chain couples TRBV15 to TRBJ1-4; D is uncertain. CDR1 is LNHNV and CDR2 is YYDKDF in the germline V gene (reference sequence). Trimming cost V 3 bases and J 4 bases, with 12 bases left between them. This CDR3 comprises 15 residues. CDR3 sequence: CATSRERADNEKLFF. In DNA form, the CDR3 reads TGTGCCACCAGCAGGGAACGAGCGGATAATGAAAAACTGTTTTTT.

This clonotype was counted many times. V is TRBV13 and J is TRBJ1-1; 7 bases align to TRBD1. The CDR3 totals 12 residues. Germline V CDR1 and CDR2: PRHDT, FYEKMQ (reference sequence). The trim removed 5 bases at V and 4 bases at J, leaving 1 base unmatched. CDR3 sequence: CASSQGGTEAFF. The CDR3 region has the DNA TGTGCCAGCAGCCAGGGGGGCACTGAAGCTTTCTTT.

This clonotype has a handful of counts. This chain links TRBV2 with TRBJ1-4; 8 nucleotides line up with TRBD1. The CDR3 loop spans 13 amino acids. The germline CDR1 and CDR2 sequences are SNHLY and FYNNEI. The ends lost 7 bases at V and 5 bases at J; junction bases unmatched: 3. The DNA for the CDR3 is TGTGCCAGCAAGCGGACAGGGAATGAAAAACTGTTTTTT. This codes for CASKRTGNEKLFF.

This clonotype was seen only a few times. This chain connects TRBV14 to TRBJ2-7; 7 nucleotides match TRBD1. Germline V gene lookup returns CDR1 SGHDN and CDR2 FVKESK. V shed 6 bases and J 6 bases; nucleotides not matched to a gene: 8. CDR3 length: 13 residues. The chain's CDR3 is CASSRTTGSEQYF. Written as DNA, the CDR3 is TGTGCCAGCAGTCGCACGACAGGGAGCGAGCAGTACTTC. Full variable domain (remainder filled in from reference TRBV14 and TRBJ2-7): EAGVTQFPSHSVIEKGQTVTLRCDPISGHDNLYWYRRVMGKEIKFLLHFVKESKQDESGMPNNRFLAERTGGTYSTLKVQPAELEDSGVYFCASSRTTGSEQYFGPGTRLTVT.

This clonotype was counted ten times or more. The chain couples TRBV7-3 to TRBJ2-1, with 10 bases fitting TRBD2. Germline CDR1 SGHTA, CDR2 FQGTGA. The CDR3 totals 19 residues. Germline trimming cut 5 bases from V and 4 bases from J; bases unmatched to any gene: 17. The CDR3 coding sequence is TGTGCCAGCAGCCCTAAACCACCACTCGGACTAGCGGAGTACAATGAGCAGTTCTTC. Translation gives CASSPKPPLGLAEYNEQFF.

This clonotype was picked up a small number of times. The CDR3 DNA sequence: TGTGCCAGCAGCTCACTGGACAGTTCCGGGGAGCTGTTTTTT. This sequence encodes CASSSLDSSGELFF. The J gene is TRBJ2-2, the V gene TRBV11-2, with a tentative D call TRBD1 (6 bases). Germline CDR1 SGHAT, CDR2 FQNNGV. The CDR3 consists of 14 residues. V gave up 4 bases and J gave up 6 bases, with 12 bases separating them.

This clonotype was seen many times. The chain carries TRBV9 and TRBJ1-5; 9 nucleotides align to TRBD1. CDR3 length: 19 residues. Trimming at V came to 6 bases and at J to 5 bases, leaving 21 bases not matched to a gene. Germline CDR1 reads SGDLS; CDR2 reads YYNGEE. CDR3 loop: CASTRGPRRRDRAYQPQHF. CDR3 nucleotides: TGTGCCAGCACTAGGGGTCCTAGGAGGCGGGACAGGGCATATCAGCCCCAGCATTTT.

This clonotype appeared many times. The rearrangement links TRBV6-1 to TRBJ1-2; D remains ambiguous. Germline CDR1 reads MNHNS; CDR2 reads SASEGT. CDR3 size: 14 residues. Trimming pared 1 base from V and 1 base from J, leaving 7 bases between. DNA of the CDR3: TGTGCCAGCAGTGAAGAGTTAGTTAACTATGGCTACACCTTC. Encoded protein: CASSEELVNYGYTF.

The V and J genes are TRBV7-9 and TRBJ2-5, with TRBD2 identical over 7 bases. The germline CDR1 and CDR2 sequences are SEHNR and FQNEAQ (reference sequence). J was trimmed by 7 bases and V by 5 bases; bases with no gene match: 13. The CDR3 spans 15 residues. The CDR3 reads CASSPLGGDGLTQYF. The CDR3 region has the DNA TGTGCCAGCAGCCCCCTGGGGGGGGACGGGTTGACCCAGTACTTC.

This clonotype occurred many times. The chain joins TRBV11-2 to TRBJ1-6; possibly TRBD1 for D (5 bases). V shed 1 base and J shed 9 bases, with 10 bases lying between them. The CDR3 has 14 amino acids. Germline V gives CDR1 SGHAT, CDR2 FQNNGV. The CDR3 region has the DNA TGTGCCAGCAGCTTAGTCCAGGGAGGTTCACCCCTCCACTTT. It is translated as CASSLVQGGSPLHF.